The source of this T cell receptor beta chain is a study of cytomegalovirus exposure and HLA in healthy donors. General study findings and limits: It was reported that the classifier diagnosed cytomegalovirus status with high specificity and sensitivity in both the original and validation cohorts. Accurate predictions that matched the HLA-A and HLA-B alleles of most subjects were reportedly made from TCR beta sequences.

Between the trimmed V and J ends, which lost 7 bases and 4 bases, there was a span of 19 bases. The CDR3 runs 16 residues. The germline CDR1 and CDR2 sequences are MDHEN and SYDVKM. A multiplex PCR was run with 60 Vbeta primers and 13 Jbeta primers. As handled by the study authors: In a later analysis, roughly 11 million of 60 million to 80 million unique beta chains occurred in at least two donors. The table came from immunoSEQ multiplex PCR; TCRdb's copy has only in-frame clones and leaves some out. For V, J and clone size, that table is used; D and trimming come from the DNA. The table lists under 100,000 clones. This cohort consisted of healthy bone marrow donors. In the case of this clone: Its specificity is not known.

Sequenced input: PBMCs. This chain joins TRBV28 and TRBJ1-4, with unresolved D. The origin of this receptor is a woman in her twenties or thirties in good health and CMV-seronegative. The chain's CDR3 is CASISAREGDNEKLFF. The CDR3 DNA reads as TGTGCCAGCATTTCAGCCCGCGAGGGCGATAATGAAAAACTGTTTTTT.